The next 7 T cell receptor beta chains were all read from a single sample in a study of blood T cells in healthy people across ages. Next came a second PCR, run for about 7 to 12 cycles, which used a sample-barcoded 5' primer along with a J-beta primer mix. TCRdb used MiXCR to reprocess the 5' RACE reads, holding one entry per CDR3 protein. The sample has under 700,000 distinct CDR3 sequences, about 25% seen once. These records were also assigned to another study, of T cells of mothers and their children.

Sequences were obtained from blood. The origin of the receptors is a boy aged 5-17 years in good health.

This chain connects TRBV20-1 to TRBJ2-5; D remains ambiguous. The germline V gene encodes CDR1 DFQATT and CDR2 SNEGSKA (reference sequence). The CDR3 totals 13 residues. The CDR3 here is CSANLGSRETQYF. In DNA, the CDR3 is TGCAGCGCGAATCTAGGTTCGCGGGAGACCCAGTACTTC.

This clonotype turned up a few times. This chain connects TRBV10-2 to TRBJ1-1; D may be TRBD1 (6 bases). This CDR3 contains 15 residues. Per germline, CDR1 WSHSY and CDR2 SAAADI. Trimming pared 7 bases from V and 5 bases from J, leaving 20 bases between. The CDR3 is CASNDGGTSWTEAFF. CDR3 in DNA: TGCGCCAGCAATGATGGGGGGACAAGTTGGACTGAAGCTTTCTTT.

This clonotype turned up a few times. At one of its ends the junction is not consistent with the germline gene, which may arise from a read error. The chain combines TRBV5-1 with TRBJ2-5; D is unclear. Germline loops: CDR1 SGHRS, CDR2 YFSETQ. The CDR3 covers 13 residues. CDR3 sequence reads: CASGFTMRETQYF. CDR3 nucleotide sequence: TGCGCCAGCGGCTTCACGATGAGAGAGACCCAGTACTTC.

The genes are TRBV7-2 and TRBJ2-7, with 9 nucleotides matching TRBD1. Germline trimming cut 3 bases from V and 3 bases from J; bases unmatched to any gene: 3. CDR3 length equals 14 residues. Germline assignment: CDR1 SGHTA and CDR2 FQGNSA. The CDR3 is CASSFGTGYYEQYF. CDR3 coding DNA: TGTGCCAGCAGCTTCGGGACAGGGTACTACGAGCAGTACTTC.

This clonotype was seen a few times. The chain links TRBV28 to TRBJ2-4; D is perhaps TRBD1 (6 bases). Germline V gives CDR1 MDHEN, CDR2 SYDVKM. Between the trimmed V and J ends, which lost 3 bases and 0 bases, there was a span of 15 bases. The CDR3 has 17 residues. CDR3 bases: TGTGCCAGCAGTTTCACCCCCGGGACAATAGCCAAAAACATTCAGTACTTC. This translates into CASSFTPGTIAKNIQYF.

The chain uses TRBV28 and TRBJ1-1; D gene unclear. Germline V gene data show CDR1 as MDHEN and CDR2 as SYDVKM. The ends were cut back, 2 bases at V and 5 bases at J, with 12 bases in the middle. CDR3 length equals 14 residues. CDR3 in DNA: TGTGCCAGCAGTTTAAAAGGGAGGAGGACTGAAGCTTTCTTT. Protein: CASSLKGRRTEAFF.

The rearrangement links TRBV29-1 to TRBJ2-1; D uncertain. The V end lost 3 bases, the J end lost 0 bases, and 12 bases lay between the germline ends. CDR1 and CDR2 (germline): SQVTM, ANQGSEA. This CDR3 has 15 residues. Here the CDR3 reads CSVDSTESSYNEQFF. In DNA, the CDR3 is TGCAGCGTTGATTCGACTGAGAGCTCCTACAATGAGCAGTTCTTC.